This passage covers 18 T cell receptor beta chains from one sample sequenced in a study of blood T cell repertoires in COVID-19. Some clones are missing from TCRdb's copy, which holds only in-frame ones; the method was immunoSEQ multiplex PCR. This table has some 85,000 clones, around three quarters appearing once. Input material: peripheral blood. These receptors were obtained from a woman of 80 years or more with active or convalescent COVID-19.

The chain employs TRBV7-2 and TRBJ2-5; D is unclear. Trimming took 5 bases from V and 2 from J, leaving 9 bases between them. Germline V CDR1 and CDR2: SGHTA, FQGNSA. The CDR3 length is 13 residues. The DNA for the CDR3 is TGTGCCAGCAGCGCCAGACTTCAAGAGACCCAGTACTTC. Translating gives CASSARLQETQYF.

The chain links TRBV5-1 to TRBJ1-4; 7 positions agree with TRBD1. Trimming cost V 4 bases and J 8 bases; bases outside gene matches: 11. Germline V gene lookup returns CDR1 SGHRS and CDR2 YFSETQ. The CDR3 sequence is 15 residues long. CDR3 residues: CASSPSTGLGEKLFF. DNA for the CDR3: TGCGCCAGCAGCCCTTCGACAGGGCTGGGGGAAAAACTGTTTTTT.

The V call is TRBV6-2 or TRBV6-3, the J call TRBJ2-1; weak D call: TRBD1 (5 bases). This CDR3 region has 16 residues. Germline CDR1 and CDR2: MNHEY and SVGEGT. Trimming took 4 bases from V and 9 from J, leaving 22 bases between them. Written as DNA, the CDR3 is TGTGCCAGCAGTTCAGGGATAGCTCAGGGCTTAAGTGAGCAGTTCTTC. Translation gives CASSSGIAQGLSEQFF.

CDR3: CASSRGLAGGSYEQYF. In DNA form, the CDR3 reads TGTGCCAGCTCAAGGGGACTAGCGGGGGGATCTTACGAGCAGTACTTC. The J gene is TRBJ2-7, the V gene TRBV18, with 15 bases that match TRBD2. The CDR3 loop spans 16 amino acids. Unmatched junction bases numbered 6, after V lost 5 bases and J lost 4 bases. Germline V lookup: CDR1 KGHSH, CDR2 LQKENI.

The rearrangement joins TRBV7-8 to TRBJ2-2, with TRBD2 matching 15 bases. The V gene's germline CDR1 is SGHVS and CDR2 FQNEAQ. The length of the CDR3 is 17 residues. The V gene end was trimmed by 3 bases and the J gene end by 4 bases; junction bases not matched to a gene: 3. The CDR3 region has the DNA TGTGCCAGCAGCTTCCGGACTAGCGGGGGGGGCACCGGGGAGCTGTTTTTT. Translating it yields CASSFRTSGGGTGELFF. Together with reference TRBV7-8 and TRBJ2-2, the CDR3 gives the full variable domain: GAGVSQSPRYKVAKRGQDVALRCDPISGHVSLFWYQQALGQGPEFLTYFQNEAQLDKSGLPSDRFFAERPEGSVSTLKIQRTQQEDSAVYLCASSFRTSGGGTGELFFGEGSRLTVL.

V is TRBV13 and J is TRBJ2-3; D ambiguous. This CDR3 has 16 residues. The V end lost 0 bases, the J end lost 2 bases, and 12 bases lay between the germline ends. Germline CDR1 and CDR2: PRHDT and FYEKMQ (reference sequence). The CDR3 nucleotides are TGTGCCAGCAGCTTAGGGTCTAGGTACTTCACAGATACGCAGTATTTT. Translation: CASSLGSRYFTDTQYF.

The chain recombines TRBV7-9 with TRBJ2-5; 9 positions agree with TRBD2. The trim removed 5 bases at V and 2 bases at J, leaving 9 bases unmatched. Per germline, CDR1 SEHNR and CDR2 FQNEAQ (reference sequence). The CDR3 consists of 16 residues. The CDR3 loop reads CASSPRLAETQETQYF. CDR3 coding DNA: TGTGCCAGCAGCCCCCGACTAGCGGAGACACAAGAGACCCAGTACTTC.

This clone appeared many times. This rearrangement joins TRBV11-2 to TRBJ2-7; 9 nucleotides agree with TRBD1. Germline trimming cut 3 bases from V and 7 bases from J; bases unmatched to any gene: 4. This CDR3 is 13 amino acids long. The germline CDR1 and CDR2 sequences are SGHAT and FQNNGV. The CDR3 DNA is TGTGCCAGCAGCTTCGGACAGGGGCGGGAGCAGTACTTC. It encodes CASSFGQGREQYF.

This CDR3 is CASSLVARTIETQYF. The CDR3 DNA is TGTGCCAGCAGCTTAGTCGCCAGGACAATAGAGACCCAGTACTTC. V usage is TRBV11-2 and J usage is TRBJ2-5; weak D call: TRBD1 (5 bases). Germline-derived CDR1 and CDR2 are SGHAT and FQNNGV. V dropped 1 base and J dropped 4 bases, with 13 bases sitting between them. The CDR3 covers 15 residues.

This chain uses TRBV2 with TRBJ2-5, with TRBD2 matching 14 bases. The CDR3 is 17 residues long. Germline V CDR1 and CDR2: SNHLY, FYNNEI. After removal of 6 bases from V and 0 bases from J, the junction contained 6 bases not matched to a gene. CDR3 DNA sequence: TGTGCCAGCAGGAGGGGGACTAGCGGGAGATACCAAGAGACCCAGTACTTC. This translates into CASRRGTSGRYQETQYF.

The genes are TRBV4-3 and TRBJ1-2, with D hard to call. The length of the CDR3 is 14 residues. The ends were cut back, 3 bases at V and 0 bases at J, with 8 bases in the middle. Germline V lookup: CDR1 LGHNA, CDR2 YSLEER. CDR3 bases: TGCGCCAGCAGCCACTTAGACACTAACTATGGCTACACCTTC. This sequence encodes CASSHLDTNYGYTF.

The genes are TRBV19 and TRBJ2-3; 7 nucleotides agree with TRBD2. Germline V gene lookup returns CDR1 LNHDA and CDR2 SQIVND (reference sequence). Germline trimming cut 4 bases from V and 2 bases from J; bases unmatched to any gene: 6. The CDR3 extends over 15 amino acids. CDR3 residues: CASSTPAGLTDTQYF. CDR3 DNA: TGTGCCAGTAGTACTCCAGCGGGGCTCACAGATACGCAGTATTTT. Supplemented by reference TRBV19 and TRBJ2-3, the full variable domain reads DGGITQSPKYLFRKEGQNVTLSCEQNLNHDAMYWYRQDPGQGLRLIYYSQIVNDFQKGDIAEGYSVSREKKESFPLTVTSAQKNPTAFYLCASSTPAGLTDTQYFGPGTRLTVL.

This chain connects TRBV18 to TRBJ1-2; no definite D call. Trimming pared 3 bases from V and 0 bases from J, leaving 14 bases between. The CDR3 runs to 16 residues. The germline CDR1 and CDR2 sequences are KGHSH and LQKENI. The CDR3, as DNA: TGTGCCAGCTCACCGCGTGGCGGGATAGCTAACTATGGCTACACCTTC. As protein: CASSPRGGIANYGYTF.

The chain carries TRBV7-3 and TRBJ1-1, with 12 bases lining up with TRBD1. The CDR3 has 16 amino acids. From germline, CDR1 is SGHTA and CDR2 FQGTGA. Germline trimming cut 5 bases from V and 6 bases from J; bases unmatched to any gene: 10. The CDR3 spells CASSTTGTGGRAEAFF. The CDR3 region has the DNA TGTGCCAGCAGCACAACCGGGACAGGGGGCAGGGCTGAAGCTTTCTTT. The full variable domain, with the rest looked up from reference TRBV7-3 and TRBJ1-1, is GAGVSQTPSNKVTEKGKYVELRCDPISGHTALYWYRQSLGQGPEFLIYFQGTGAADDSGLPNDRFFAVRPEGSVSTLKIQRTERGDSAVYLCASSTTGTGGRAEAFFGQGTRLTVV.

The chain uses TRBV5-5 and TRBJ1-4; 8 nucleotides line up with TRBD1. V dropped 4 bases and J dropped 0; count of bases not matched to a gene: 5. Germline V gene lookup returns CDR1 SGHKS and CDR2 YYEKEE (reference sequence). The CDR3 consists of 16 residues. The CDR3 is CASSAGQVATNEKLFF. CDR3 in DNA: TGTGCCAGCAGCGCGGGACAGGTTGCAACTAATGAAAAACTGTTTTTT.

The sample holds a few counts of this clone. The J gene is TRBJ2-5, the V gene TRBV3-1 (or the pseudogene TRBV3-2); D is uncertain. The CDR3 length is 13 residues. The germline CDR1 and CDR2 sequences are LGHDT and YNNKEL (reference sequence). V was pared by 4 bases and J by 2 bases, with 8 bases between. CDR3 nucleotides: TGTGCCAGCAGCCTTCTACAGCAAGAGACCCAGTACTTC. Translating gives CASSLLQQETQYF.

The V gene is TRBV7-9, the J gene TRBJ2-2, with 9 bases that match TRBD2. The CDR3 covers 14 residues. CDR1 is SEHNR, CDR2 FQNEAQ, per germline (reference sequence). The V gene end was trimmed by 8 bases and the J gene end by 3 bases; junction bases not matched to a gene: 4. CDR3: CASRPSGDTGELFF. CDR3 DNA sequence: TGTGCCAGCCGTCCTAGCGGGGACACCGGGGAGCTGTTTTTT.

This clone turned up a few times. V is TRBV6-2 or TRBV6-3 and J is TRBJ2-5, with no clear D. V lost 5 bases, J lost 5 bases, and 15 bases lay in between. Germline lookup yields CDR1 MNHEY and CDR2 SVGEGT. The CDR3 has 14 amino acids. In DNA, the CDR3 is TGTGCCAGCAGTCCCGACATATTGGTGGAGACCCAGTACTTC. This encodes CASSPDILVETQYF.